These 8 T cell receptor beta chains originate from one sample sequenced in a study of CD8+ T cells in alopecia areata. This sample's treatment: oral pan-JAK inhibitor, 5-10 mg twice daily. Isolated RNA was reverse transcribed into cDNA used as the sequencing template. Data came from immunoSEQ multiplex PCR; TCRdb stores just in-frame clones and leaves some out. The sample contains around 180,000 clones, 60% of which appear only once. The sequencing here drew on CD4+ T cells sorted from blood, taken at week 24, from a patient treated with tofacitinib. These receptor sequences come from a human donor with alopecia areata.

The DNA for the CDR3 is TGTGCCAGTAGTATAGAGGACAGGGGTTACGTAGACAATGAGCAGTTCTTC. Translating it yields CASSIEDRGYVDNEQFF. This sequence joins TRBV19 and TRBJ2-1; 9 positions match TRBD1. Germline CDR1 LNHDA, CDR2 SQIVND (reference sequence). J was trimmed by 5 bases and V by 0 bases; bases with no gene match: 8. The CDR3 runs 17 residues.

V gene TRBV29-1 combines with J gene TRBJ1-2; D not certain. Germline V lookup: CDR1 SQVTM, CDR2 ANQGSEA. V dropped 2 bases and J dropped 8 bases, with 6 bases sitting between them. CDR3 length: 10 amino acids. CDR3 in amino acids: CSVEREGYTF. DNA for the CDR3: TGCAGCGTTGAACGAGAGGGCTACACCTTC. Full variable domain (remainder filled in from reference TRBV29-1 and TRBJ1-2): SAVISQKPSRDICQRGTSLTIQCQVDSQVTMMFWYRQQPGQSLTLIATANQGSEATYESGFVIDKFPISRPNLTFSTLTVSNMSPEDSSIYLCSVEREGYTFGSGTRLTVV.

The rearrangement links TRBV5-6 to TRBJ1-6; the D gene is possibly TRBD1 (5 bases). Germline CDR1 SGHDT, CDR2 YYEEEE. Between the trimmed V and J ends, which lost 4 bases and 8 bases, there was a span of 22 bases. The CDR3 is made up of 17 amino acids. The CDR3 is CASSGAATQIGYSPLHF. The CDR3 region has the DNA TGTGCCAGCAGCGGGGCCGCTACACAAATCGGCTATTCACCCCTCCACTTT.

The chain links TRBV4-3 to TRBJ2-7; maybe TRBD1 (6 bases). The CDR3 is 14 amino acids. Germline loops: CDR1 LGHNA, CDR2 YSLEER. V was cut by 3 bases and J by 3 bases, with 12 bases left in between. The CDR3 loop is CASSQITGNYEQYF. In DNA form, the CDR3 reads TGCGCCAGCAGCCAGATAACAGGGAACTACGAGCAGTACTTC.

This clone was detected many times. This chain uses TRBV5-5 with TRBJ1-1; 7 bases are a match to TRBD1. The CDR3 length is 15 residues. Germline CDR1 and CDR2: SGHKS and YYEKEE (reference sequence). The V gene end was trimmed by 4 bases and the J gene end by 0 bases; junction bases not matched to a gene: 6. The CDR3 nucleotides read TGTGCCAGCAGCCCCCGGGACAGCATGAACACTGAAGCTTTCTTT. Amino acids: CASSPRDSMNTEAFF.

The CDR3 nucleotides are TGCAGCGTTGAGCGTCTATTTGGGAGGGAGAGGCCTGAAGCTTTCTTT. It is translated as CSVERLFGRERPEAFF. The chain couples TRBV29-1 to TRBJ1-1; D is uncertain. With 3 bases removed from V and 6 bases from J, the gap between germline ends came to 23 bases. The CDR3 extends over 16 amino acids. In germline, CDR1 is SQVTM, CDR2 ANQGSEA.

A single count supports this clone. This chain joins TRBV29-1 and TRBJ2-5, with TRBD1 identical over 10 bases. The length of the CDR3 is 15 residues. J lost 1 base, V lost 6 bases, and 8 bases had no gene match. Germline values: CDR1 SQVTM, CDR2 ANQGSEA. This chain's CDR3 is CSVDGQGEVQETQYF. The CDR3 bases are TGCAGCGTGGATGGACAGGGGGAGGTCCAAGAGACCCAGTACTTC.

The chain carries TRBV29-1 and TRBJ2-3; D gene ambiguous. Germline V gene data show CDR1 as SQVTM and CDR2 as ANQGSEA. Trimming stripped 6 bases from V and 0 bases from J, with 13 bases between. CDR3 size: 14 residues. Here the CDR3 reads CSVPKLTSTDTQYF. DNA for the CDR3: TGCAGCGTCCCGAAGCTGACTAGCACAGATACGCAGTATTTT.